This T cell receptor (beta chain) was captured in a study of blood T cells in healthy people across ages. Study-wide points: A greater number of naive CD4+ cells and higher diversity distinguished long-lived donors from aged donors. It was not possible, with unsorted PBMCs, to conclusively compare naive and antigen-experienced cells. Measured against age, TCR beta diversity per million T cells decreased in a roughly linear manner.

With a J-beta primer mix and a sample-barcoded 5' primer, a second PCR ran roughly 7 to 11 cycles. TCRdb processed the 5' RACE reads anew with MiXCR; each CDR3 protein has one entry. The table includes 1.5 million to 2 million distinct CDR3 sequences, around 40% detected once. Worth noting for this clonotype: The target antigen is unknown. The junction shows a germline mismatch at one end, possibly a read error.

This sequence originates from a human donor in good health. Sequences were obtained from blood.

The CDR3 bases are TGTGCCGGCAGAAAACTAGAGACCCAGTACTTC. Protein: CAGRKLETQYF. This sequence joins TRBV25-1 and TRBJ2-5; D uncertain. CDR1 and CDR2 from the germline V gene are MGHDK and SYGVNS. This CDR3 has 11 amino acids.